The clone carrying this TCR beta chain was recorded many times. The antigen remains unidentified. The sample belongs to a study of T cells in Graves' hyperthyroidism and ophthalmopathy. Points from the study as a whole: Stable hyperthyroidism was told apart from ophthalmopathy by a model built on 13 V-J features. Onset of ophthalmopathy came a median approximately 6 months after the model predicted it.

Uncontrolled infection, other autoimmune disease, pregnancy or lactation led to exclusion. Using around 10 ml of fresh peripheral blood, PBMCs were prepared. What was amplified from RNA transcripts were TCR beta CDR3 regions. The HTBI primer set drove a first-round RT-PCR of the TCR CDR3. TCRdb re-called the multiplex PCR reads with MiXCR, one entry per CDR3 protein. The table has roughly 550,000 distinct CDR3 sequences, 15% to 20% seen once. The clonotype originates from a woman aged 30 to 39 with Graves' ophthalmopathy. Sequenced material: blood.

In DNA form, the CDR3 reads TGTGCCAGCAGAAAGACAGGGGGGAGCACAGATACGCAGTATTTT. Residues: CASRKTGGSTDTQYF. J is TRBJ2-3 and V is TRBV12-3 or TRBV12-4, with TRBD1 matching over 9 bases. The CDR3 is 15 amino acids. J gave up 0 bases and V 6 bases, and 4 bases lay outside the gene matches.